What follows is one T cell receptor (beta chain) and its context. Its antigen is currently unknown. These data originate in a study of shared clonotypes between healthy human individuals. Healthy HIV-negative adults without recent acute infections or vaccinations served as donors. Study findings and constraints: Only blood underwent sampling, and tissue repertoires likely differ. A limitation of the genetic and exposure-history diversity represented arose from few donors.

J gave up 5 bases and V 1 base, and 7 bases lay outside the gene matches. Germline V gives CDR1 MNHNS, CDR2 SASEGT. The CDR3 extends over 16 amino acids. Deep-level settings were used for running the assay. The assay was immunoSEQ multiplex PCR, and TCRdb's table has in-frame clones only and misses some. Seen here are about 110,000 clones, over 65% observed once, and the top ten hold around 25%. This chain links TRBV6-1 with TRBJ1-5; 8 nucleotides match TRBD1. What was sequenced was memory CD8+ T cells sorted from blood. Regarding subset: CD45RO+ cells pooled with CCR7-negative TemRA cells. The clonotype originates from a woman in her 30s in good health. The DNA for the CDR3 is TGTGCCAGCAGTGAAGAAACCGGGACAGGCTATCAGCCCCAGCATTTT. Amino acid sequence: CASSEETGTGYQPQHF.